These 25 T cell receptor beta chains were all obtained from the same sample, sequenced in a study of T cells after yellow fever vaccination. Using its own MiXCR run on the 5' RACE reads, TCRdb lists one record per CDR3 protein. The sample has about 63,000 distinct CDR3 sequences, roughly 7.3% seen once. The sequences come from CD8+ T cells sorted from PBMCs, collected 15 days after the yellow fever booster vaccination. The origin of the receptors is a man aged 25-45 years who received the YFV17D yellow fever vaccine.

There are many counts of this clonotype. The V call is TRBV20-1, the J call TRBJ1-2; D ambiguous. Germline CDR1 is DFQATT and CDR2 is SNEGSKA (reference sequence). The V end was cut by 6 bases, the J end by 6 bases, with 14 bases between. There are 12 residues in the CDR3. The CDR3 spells CSAENLPDGYTF. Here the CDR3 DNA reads TGCAGTGCCGAAAATCTCCCTGATGGCTACACCTTC.

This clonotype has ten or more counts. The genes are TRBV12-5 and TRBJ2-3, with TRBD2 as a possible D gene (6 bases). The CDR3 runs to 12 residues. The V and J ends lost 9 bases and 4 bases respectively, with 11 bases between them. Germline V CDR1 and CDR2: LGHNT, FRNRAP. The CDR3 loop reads CASGSNSDTQYF. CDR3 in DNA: TGTGCTAGCGGGAGCAATTCAGATACGCAGTATTTT.

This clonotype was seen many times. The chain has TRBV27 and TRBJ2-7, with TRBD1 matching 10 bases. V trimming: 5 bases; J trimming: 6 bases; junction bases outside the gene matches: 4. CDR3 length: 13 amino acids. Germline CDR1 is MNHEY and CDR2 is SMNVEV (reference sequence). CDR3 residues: CASSPGTGVEQYF. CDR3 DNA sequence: TGTGCCAGCAGTCCCGGGACAGGGGTCGAGCAGTACTTC.

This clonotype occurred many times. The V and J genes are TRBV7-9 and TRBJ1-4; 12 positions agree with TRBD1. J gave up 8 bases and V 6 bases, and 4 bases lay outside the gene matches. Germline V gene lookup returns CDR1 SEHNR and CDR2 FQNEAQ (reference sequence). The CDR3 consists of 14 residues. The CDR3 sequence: CASSRDRGLEKLFF. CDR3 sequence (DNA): TGTGCCAGCAGTCGGGACAGGGGGCTCGAAAAACTGTTTTTT. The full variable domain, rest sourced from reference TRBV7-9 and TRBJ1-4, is DTGVSQNPRHKITKRGQNVTFRCDPISEHNRLYWYRQTLGQGPEFLTYFQNEAQLEKSRLLSDRFSAERPKGSFSTLEIQRTEQGDSAMYLCASSRDRGLEKLFFGSGTQLSVL.

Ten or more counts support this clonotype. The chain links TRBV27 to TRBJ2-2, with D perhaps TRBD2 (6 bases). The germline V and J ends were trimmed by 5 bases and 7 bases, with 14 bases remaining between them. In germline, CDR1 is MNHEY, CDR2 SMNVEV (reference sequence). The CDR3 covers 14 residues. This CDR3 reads CASSPRRAYGELFF. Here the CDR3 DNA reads TGTGCCAGCAGTCCGAGGAGGGCCTACGGGGAGCTGTTTTTT.

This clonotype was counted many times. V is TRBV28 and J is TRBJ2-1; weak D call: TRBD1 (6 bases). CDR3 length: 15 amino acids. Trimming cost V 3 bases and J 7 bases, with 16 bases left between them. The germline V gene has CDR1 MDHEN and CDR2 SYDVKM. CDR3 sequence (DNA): TGTGCCAGCAGTTTGGGGTGGGGGCTCGGTAATGAGCAGTTCTTC. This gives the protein CASSLGWGLGNEQFF.

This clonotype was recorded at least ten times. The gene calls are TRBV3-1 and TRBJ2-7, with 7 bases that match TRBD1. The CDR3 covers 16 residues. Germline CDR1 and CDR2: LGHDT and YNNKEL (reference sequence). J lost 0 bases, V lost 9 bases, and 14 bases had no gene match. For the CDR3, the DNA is TGTGCCAGATCGACAGGGAACGGTAGTAGCTCCTACGAGCAGTACTTC. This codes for CARSTGNGSSSYEQYF.

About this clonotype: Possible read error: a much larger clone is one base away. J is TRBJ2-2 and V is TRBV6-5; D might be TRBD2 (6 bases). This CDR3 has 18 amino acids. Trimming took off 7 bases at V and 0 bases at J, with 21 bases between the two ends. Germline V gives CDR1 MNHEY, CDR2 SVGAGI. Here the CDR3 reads CASTYRRVPGANTGELFF. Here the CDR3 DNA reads TGTGCCAGCACTTATCGTCGGGTGCCGGGGGCGAACACCGGGGAGCTGTTTTTT.

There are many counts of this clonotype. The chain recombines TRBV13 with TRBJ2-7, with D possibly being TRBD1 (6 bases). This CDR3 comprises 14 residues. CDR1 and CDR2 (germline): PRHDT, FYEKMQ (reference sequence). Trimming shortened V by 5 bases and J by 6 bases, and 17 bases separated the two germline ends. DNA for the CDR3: TGTGCCAGCAGCATAACAGGGTTTGGCATCGAGCAGTACTTC. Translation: CASSITGFGIEQYF.

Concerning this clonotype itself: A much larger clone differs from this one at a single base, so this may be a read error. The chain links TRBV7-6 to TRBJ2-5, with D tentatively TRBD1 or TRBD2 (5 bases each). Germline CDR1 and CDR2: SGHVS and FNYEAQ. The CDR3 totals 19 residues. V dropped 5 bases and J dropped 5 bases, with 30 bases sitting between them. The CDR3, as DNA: TGTGCCAGCAGCCTTCACCCGTGGGGGACCTACGAAAGCCATGAGACCCAGTACTTC. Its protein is CASSLHPWGTYESHETQYF.

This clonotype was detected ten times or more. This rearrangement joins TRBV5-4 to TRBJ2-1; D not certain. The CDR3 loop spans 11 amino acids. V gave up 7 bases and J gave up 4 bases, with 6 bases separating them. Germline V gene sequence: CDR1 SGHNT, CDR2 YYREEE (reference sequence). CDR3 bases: TGTGCCAGCGGTGCGTACAATGAGCAGTTCTTC. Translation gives CASGAYNEQFF.

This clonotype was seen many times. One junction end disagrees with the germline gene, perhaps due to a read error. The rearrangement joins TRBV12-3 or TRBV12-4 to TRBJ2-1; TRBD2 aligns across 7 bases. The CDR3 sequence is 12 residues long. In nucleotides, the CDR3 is TGTGCCAGCAGCCCCCATCCCGGTGGGGGGGTCTTC. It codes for CASSPHPGGGVF.

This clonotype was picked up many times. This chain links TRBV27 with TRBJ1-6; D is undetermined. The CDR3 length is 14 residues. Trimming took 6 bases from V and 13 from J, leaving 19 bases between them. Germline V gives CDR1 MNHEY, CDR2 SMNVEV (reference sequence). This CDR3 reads CASSLVPPEGPLHF. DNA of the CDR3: TGTGCCAGCAGCCTAGTCCCCCCGGAAGGGCCCCTCCACTTT.

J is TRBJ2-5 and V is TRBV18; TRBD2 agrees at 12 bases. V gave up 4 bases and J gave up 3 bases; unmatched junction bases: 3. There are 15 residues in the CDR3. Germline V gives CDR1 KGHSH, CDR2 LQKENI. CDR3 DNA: TGTGCCAGCTCACGACGACTAGCGGGAGAAGAGACCCAGTACTTC. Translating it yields CASSRRLAGEETQYF.

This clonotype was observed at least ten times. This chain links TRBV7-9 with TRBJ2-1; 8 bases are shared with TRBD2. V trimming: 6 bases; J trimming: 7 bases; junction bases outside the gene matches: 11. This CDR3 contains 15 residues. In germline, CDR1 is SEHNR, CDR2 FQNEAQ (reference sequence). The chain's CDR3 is CASSSIAGPPNEQFF. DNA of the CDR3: TGTGCCAGCAGTTCTATAGCGGGACCCCCGAATGAGCAGTTCTTC.

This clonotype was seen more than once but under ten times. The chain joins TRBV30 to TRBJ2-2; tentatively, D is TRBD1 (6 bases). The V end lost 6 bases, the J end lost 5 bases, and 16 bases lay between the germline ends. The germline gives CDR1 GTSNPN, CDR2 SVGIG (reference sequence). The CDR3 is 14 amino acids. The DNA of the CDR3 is TGTGCCTGCCATGGGCTGGGGGCGACCGGGGAGCTGTTTTTT. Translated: CACHGLGATGELFF.

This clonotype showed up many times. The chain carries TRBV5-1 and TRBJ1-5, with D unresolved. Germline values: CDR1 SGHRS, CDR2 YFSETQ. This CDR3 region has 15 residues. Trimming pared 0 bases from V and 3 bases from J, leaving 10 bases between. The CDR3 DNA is TGCGCCAGCAGCTTGGGAGGGATACTCAATCAGCCCCAGCATTTT. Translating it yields CASSLGGILNQPQHF.

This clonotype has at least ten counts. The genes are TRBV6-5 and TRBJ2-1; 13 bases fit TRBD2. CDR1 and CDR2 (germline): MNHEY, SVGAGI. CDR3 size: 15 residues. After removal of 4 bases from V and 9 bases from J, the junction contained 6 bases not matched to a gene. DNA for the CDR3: TGTGCCAGCAGTTTCGGACTAGCGGGAGAGGTTGAGCAGTTCTTC. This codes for CASSFGLAGEVEQFF.

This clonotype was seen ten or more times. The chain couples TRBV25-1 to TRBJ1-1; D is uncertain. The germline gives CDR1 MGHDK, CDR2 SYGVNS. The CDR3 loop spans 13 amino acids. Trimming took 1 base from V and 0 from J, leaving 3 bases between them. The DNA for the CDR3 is TGTGCCAGCAGTGAATTTGTGAACACTGAAGCTTTCTTT. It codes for CASSEFVNTEAFF.

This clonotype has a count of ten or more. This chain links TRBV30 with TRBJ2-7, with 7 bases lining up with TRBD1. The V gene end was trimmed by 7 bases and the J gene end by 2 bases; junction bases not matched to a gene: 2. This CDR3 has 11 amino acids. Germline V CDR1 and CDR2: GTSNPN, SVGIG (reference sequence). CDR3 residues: CASDRPYEQYF. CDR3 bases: TGTGCCTCGGACAGGCCCTACGAGCAGTACTTC.

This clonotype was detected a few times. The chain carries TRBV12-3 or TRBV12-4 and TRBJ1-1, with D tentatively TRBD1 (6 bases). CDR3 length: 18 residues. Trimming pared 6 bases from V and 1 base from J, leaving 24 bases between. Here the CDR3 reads CASSPSLVGGHGNTEAFF. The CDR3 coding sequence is TGTGCCAGCAGCCCTTCATTGGTAGGGGGGCACGGGAACACTGAAGCTTTCTTT.

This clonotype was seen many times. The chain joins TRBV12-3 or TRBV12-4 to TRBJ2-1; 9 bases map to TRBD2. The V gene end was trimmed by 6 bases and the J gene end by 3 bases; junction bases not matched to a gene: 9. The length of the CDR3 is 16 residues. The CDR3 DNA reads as TGTGCCAGCAGCCGGGCGGGAGGGCCCTACTACAATGAGCAGTTCTTC. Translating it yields CASSRAGGPYYNEQFF.

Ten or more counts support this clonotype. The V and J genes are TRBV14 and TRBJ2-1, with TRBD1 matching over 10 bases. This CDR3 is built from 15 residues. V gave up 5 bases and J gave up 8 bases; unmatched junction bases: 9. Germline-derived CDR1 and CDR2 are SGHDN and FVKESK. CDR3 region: CASSDTGQGFYEQFF. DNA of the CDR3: TGTGCCAGCAGCGATACGGGACAGGGGTTCTATGAGCAGTTCTTC.

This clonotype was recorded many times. DNA for the CDR3: TGCGCCAGCACCGCGACTAGCTGGAACGAGCAGTACTTC. Translated, it gives CASTATSWNEQYF. The genes are TRBV10-2 and TRBJ2-7; TRBD2 matches 7 bases. The germline V gene has CDR1 WSHSY and CDR2 SAAADI. The CDR3 totals 13 residues. Trimming took 7 bases from V and 5 from J; bases not matched to a gene: 8.

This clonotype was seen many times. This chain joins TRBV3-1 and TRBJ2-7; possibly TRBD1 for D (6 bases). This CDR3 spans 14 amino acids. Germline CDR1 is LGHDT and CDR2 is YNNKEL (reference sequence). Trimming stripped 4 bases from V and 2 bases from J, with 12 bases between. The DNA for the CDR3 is TGTGCCAGCAGCCTAACAGGACAGCCCTACGAGCAGTACTTC. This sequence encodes CASSLTGQPYEQYF.